This T cell receptor (beta chain) is drawn from a study of cytomegalovirus exposure and HLA in healthy donors. On the study more broadly: A data release that came early held 80 million to 95 million unique TCRs from HLA-typed donors. General study points: There were several of the most significant clusters that appeared linked to common viral pathogens in a later analysis. Reports indicate that TCR beta sequences accurately predicted the HLA-A and HLA-B alleles of most subjects. Roughly uniform depth of sequencing across donors was assumed in presence/absence analyses.

After removal of 6 bases from V and 8 bases from J, the junction contained 7 bases not matched to a gene. CDR3 length equals 13 residues. The germline gives CDR1 SGHAT, CDR2 FQNNGV. As regards this clone: The antigen is not known.

Vbeta (60) and Jbeta (13) primers were used in the PCR. Assay used: immunoSEQ multiplex PCR; TCRdb lists only in-frame clones, some missing. The repertoire holds about 100,000 clones, with about four fifths as singletons. The sequence derives from a female donor in good health and CMV-seropositive. The J gene is TRBJ2-4, the V gene TRBV11-2; 7 nucleotides match TRBD2. The sample was PBMCs. The CDR3 DNA follows: TGTGCCAGCAGACCTATGGGGGGGGACATTCAGTACTTC. Translating it yields CASRPMGGDIQYF. Full variable domain (missing parts from reference TRBV11-2 and TRBJ2-4): EAGVAQSPRYKIIEKRQSVAFWCNPISGHATLYWYQQILGQGPKLLIQFQNNGVVDDSQLPKDRFSAERLKGVDSTLKIQPAKLEDSAVYLCASRPMGGDIQYFGAGTRLSVL.